A selection of T cell receptor beta chains follows, all from one sample in a study of cytomegalovirus exposure and HLA in healthy donors. TCRdb keeps only in-frame clones here, not all; method: immunoSEQ multiplex PCR. This sample has more than 80,000 clones, with about four fifths found just once. The sequenced sample consisted of PBMCs. The receptors stem from a young man in good health and CMV-seropositive. Both conserved end residues are part of each CDR3. The D gene is left open where the match is weak. Some rows mark clone size as missing; the rest say once, few, many or name a class of expanded clone.

D	V	size	J	DNA	CDR3
NA	TRBV19	NA	TRBJ2-7	TGTGCCAGTGGGCAGCGCAGGGGGAGCGGGGAGCAGTACTTC	CASGQRRGSGEQYF
TRBD2	TRBV18	NA	TRBJ2-3	TGTGCCAGCTCACCACTTGCGGGAGCGGAAACAGATACGCAGTATTTT	CASSPLAGAETDTQYF
NA	TRBV2	NA	TRBJ1-4	TGTGCCAGTCTCGGCCGGACAGTACTTGAAAAACTGTTTTTT	CASLGRTVLEKLFF
TRBD1	TRBV4-1	NA	TRBJ2-6	TGCGCCAGCAGCCAAGATCTGACAGGGATGGTGACTGGGGCCAACGTCCTGACTTTC	CASSQDLTGMVTGANVLTF
NA	TRBV18	NA	TRBJ1-1	TGTGCCAGCTCTCCGGTCTCTGAAGCTTTCTTT	CASSPVSEAFF
NA	TRBV20-1	once	TRBJ2-5	TGCAGTGCTAGTTATGTGGAGACCCAGTACTTC	CSASYVETQYF
TRBD1	TRBV9	once	TRBJ1-2	TGTGCCAGCAGCGTACTCGGGACAGGGCAAGACGGCTACACCTTC	CASSVLGTGQDGYTF
NA	TRBV27	NA	TRBJ2-2	TGTGCCAGCAGTTTATGGGGCGGTTTGGGCGGGGAGCTGTTTTTT	CASSLWGGLGGELFF
TRBD2	TRBV25-1	NA	TRBJ2-7	TGTGCCAGCAGTAACAGCGGGAGCGGGCAGTACTTC	CASSNSGSGQYF
NA	TRBV18	NA	TRBJ1-5	TGTGCCAGCTCACCGCGTTTGAATCAGCCCCAGCATTTT	CASSPRLNQPQHF
NA	TRBV9	NA	TRBJ2-7	TGTGCCAGCAGCCCCGCGGAGGGCGAGCAGTACTTC	CASSPAEGEQYF